Here is one TCR beta chain with its context. This clone is deemed medium-sized (0.01 to 0.1%). No cognate antigen has been identified for it. No per-base quality is available; no much larger clone lies one base away. The source of the sample is a study of TIL therapy for anti-PD-1-resistant metastatic lung cancer (dated by TCRdb to the early 2020s). For the wider study: Enrolled patients had a median age of almost 55 years (range about 38-85) and a median tumor PD-L1 proportion score of approximately 6%. The cohort was composed predominantly of lung adenocarcinoma, with a few EGFR-mutant and two ALK-rearranged tumors included, and half of patients were identified as current or former smokers. Across the cohort, whole-exome sequencing showed a median non-synonymous tumor mutation burden of roughly 1.5 mutations per megabase. T cell receptor beta sequencing of tumor and peripheral blood served to follow clonotypes across the tumor, the expanded TIL product, and serial blood samples.

Using bias-controlled multiplex PCR with the immunoSEQ v3 hsTCRB kit, the TCR beta CDR3 regions were amplified from genomic DNA. TCR libraries were sequenced on an Illumina NextSeq 500 to around 2 million read pairs for survey level or roughly 5-6.5 million for deep level. The study's own analysis went as follows. V, D and J genes were assigned, non-productive sequences were removed, and clonality was reported by immunoSEQ Analyzer software. Repertoires were compared by productive Simpson clonality and by the Morisita overlap index of productive TRB rearrangements between infused TIL and blood. The clones in this table, taken by TCRdb from immuneACCESS, are in-frame only. Not every clone is retained; where verified, under half of the shortfall comes from an unresolved V gene, and the cause of the rest is unknown. Clonal size and the V and J genes are those of that table, whereas D and trimming came from the DNA. This sample comprises over 10,000 clones, roughly three fifths of them detected only once. Roughly 8.6% of the sample is held by the ten biggest clonotypes.

Interpreted using the paper, the time point label stands for: pre-treatment sample, taken before nivolumab and TIL therapy. Excised metastases, mostly pleural nodules or supraclavicular lymph nodes, were used as baseline tumor samples and were taken from the same resection from which TIL were grown. Tumors were harvested before any PD-1/PD-L1 blockade; patients then received nivolumab, and those progressing received lymphodepletion, expanded TIL infusion and IL-2. Adults with stage 4 NSCLC were enrolled from late 2017 to early 2020 in a dual-center phase I trial. The samples were obtained from a phase I trial that was single-arm and open-label and tested tumor-infiltrating lymphocyte therapy combined with nivolumab in advanced non-small cell lung cancer. Portions of each resected tumor were snap-frozen in liquid nitrogen and were stored at -80 degrees C. Tumor regions of interest were selected on H&E sections using laser-capture macrodissection, ground into about 15 mg aliquots, and extracted using Qiagen Allprep kits.

The germline V gene yields SGHAT for CDR1 and FQNNGV for CDR2. From the cysteine up to the phenylalanine, the CDR3 has a length of 12 residues. The retained sequence is limited to the CDR3, 36 bases, with the frame set at the first base. At the junction V is shortened by 5 bases and J by 2 bases, with 7 bases in between. Broader findings and caveats from the paper: Clonal turnover during TIL culture was high, and many clones enriched in the product were not detected in the baseline tumor, suggesting clonal contraction rather than faithful expansion. The study protocol defined all tumor marker inferences as exploratory. Higher clonality and lower diversity were observed in expanded TIL cultures than in baseline intratumoral T cells (median clonality around 5.7% vs 31%, p < 0.0001). Because the cohort was highly selected, with more treatment-naive, never-smoker and oncogene-addicted patients than is typical, generalizability is limited.

The sequencing here drew on tumor tissue, taken at baseline. The receptor was isolated from a woman between 30 and 79 years old with non-small cell lung cancer. This chain joins TRBV11-2 to TRBJ2-7; the D segment is perhaps TRBD1 or TRBD2, each sharing 5 matched bases. The CDR3 here reads CASSKGPYEQYF. The DNA sequence is given as TGTGCCAGCAGCAAGGGACCCTACGAGCAGTACTTC.